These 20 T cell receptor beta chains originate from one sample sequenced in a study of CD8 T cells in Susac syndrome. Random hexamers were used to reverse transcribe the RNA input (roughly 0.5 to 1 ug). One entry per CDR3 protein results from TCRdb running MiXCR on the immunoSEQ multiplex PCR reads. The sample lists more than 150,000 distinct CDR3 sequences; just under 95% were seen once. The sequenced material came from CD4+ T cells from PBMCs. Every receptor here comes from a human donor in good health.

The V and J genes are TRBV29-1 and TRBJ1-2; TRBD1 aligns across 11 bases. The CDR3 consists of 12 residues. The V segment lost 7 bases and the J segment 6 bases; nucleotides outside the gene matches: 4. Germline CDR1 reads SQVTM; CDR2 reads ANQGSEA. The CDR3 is CSAGTGGNGYTF. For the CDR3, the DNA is TGCAGCGCGGGGACAGGGGGAAATGGCTACACCTTC.

CDR3 sequence (DNA): TGTGCCAGCAGTATCCAGCGCGATGGCTACACCTTC. Amino acid sequence: CASSIQRDGYTF. This chain links TRBV28 with TRBJ1-2; D unresolved. This CDR3 has 12 residues. Trimming left V 5 bases short and J 6 bases short, with 10 bases between. Germline-derived CDR1 and CDR2 are MDHEN and SYDVKM.

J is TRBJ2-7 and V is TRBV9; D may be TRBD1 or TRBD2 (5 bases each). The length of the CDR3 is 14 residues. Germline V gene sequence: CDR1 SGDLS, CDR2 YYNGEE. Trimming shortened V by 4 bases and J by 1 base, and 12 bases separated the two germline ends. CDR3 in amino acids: CASSLGRKSYEQYF. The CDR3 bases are TGTGCCAGCAGCTTGGGACGGAAATCCTACGAGCAGTACTTC.

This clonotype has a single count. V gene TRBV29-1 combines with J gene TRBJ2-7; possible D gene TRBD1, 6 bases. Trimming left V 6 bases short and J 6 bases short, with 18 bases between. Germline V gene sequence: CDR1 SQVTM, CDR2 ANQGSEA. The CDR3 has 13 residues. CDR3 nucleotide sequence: TGCAGCGTCAGATGGACAGTTAAAATCGAGCAGTACTTC. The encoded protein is CSVRWTVKIEQYF.

The CDR3 is CASSSKPLGGELFF. The CDR3 bases are TGTGCCAGCAGCTCCAAACCCCTGGGCGGGGAGCTGTTTTTT. J is TRBJ2-2 and V is TRBV9; D gene ambiguous. The V gene lost 4 bases and the J gene lost 7 bases, with 14 bases spanning the gap. Germline V lookup: CDR1 SGDLS, CDR2 YYNGEE. The CDR3 runs to 14 residues.

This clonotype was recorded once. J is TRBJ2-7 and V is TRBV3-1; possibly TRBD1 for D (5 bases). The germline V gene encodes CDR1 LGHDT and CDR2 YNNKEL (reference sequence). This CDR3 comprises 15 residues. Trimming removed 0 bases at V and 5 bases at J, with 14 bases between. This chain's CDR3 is CASSQEIRAGNEQYF. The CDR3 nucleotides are TGTGCCAGCAGCCAAGAGATCCGCGCAGGGAACGAGCAGTACTTC.

The CDR3 reads CASSPRGSDGYTF. CDR3 DNA: TGTGCCAGCAGCCCGAGAGGTTCGGACGGCTACACCTTC. The chain carries TRBV14 and TRBJ1-2, with D hard to call. The germline V and J ends were trimmed by 4 bases and 8 bases, with 14 bases remaining between them. Germline V gene sequence: CDR1 SGHDN, CDR2 FVKESK. The CDR3 runs 13 residues. Full variable domain (remainder filled in from reference TRBV14 and TRBJ1-2): EAGVTQFPSHSVIEKGQTVTLRCDPISGHDNLYWYRRVMGKEIKFLLHFVKESKQDESGMPNNRFLAERTGGTYSTLKVQPAELEDSGVYFCASSPRGSDGYTFGSGTRLTVV.

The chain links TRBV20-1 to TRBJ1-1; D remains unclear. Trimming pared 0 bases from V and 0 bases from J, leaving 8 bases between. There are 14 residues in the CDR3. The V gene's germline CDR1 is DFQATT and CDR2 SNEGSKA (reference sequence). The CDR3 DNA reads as TGCAGTGCTAGAGACCCGACGGTGAACACTGAAGCTTTCTTT. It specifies CSARDPTVNTEAFF.

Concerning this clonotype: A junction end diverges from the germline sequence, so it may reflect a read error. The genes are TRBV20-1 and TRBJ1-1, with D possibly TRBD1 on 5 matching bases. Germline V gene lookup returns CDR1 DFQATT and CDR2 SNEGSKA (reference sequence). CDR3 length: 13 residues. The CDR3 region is CSAPEVGRAEVFF. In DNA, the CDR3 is TGCAGTGCTCCGGAAGTGGGGCGGGCTGAAGTTTTCTTT.

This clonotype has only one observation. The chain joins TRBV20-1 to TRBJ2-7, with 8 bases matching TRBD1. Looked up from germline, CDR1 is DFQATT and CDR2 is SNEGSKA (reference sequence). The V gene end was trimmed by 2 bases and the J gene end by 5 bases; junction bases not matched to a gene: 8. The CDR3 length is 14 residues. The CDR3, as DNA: TGCAGTGCTAGACTGACAGGGGCTCTCCACGAGCAGTACTTC. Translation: CSARLTGALHEQYF.

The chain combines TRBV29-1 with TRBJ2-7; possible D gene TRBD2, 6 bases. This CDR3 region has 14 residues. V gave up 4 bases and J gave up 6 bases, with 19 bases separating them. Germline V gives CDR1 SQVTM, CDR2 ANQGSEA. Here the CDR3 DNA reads TGCAGCGTTGGGTTAAGGCTGGAGGGCTCCGAGCAGTACTTC. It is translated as CSVGLRLEGSEQYF.

The CDR3 nucleotides are TGCAGTGCTAGAGACCCAGCTGGGTCCTACAATGAGCAGTTCTTC. Protein sequence: CSARDPAGSYNEQFF. The rearrangement joins TRBV20-1 to TRBJ2-1, with D hard to call. Germline CDR1 reads DFQATT; CDR2 reads SNEGSKA (reference sequence). Trimming removed 0 bases at V and 1 base at J, with 10 bases between. The CDR3 length is 15 residues.

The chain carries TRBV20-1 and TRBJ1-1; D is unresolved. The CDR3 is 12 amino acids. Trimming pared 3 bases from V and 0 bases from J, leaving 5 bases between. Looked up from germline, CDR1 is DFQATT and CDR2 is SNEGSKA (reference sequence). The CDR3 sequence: CSASLLNTEAFF. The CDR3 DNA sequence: TGCAGTGCTAGTCTCCTGAACACTGAAGCTTTCTTT.

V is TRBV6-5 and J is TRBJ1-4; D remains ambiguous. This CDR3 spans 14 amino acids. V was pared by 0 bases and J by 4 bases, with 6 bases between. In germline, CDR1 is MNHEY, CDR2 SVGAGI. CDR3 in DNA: TGTGCCAGCAGTTACTCAACAGTTAATGAAAAACTGTTTTTT. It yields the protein CASSYSTVNEKLFF.

The CDR3 sequence is CATSRDRGRGQPQHF. For the CDR3, the DNA is TGTGCCACCAGCAGAGATCGGGGGCGGGGTCAGCCCCAGCATTTT. The chain carries TRBV15 and TRBJ1-5, with D possibly being TRBD1 (6 bases). This CDR3 comprises 15 residues. CDR1 and CDR2 from the germline V gene are LNHNV and YYDKDF (reference sequence). V lost 0 bases to trimming and J lost 6 bases, with 12 bases between them. Supplemented by reference TRBV15 and TRBJ1-5, the full variable domain reads DAMVIQNPRYQVTQFGKPVTLSCSQTLNHNVMYWYQQKSSQAPKLLFHYYDKDFNNEADTPDNFQSRRPNTSFCFLDIRSPGLGDTAMYLCATSRDRGRGQPQHFGDGTRLSIL.

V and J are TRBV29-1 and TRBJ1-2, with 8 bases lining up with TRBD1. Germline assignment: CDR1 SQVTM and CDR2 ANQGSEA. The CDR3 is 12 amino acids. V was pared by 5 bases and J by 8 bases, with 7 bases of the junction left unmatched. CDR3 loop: CSVPDRGGGYTF. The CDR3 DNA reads TGCAGCGTTCCCGACAGGGGAGGGGGCTACACCTTC.

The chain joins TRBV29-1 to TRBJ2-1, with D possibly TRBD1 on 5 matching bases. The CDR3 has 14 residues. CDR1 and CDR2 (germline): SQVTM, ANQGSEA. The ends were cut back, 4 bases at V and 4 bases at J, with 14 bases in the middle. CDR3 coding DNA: TGCAGCGTTGTCAGGGTAATTGTTTACAATGAGCAGTTCTTC. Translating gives CSVVRVIVYNEQFF.

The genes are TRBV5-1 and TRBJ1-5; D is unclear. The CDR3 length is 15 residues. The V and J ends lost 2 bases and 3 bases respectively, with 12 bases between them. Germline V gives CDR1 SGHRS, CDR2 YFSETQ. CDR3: CASSFSPGNNQPQHF. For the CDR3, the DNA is TGCGCCAGCAGCTTCTCACCGGGTAACAATCAGCCCCAGCATTTT.

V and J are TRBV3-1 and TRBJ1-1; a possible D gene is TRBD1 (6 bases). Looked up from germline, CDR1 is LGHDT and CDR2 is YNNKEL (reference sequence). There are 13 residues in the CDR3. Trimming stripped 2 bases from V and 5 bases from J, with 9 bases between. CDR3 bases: TGTGCCAGCAGCCAACTCCAGGGGACTGAAGCTTTCTTT. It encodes CASSQLQGTEAFF.

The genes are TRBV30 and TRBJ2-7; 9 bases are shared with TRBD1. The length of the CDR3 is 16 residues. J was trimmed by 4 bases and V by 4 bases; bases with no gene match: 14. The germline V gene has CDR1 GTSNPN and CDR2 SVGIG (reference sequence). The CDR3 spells CAWIASGQGKRYEQYF. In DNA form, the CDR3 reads TGTGCCTGGATCGCCTCAGGACAGGGGAAAAGATACGAGCAGTACTTC.